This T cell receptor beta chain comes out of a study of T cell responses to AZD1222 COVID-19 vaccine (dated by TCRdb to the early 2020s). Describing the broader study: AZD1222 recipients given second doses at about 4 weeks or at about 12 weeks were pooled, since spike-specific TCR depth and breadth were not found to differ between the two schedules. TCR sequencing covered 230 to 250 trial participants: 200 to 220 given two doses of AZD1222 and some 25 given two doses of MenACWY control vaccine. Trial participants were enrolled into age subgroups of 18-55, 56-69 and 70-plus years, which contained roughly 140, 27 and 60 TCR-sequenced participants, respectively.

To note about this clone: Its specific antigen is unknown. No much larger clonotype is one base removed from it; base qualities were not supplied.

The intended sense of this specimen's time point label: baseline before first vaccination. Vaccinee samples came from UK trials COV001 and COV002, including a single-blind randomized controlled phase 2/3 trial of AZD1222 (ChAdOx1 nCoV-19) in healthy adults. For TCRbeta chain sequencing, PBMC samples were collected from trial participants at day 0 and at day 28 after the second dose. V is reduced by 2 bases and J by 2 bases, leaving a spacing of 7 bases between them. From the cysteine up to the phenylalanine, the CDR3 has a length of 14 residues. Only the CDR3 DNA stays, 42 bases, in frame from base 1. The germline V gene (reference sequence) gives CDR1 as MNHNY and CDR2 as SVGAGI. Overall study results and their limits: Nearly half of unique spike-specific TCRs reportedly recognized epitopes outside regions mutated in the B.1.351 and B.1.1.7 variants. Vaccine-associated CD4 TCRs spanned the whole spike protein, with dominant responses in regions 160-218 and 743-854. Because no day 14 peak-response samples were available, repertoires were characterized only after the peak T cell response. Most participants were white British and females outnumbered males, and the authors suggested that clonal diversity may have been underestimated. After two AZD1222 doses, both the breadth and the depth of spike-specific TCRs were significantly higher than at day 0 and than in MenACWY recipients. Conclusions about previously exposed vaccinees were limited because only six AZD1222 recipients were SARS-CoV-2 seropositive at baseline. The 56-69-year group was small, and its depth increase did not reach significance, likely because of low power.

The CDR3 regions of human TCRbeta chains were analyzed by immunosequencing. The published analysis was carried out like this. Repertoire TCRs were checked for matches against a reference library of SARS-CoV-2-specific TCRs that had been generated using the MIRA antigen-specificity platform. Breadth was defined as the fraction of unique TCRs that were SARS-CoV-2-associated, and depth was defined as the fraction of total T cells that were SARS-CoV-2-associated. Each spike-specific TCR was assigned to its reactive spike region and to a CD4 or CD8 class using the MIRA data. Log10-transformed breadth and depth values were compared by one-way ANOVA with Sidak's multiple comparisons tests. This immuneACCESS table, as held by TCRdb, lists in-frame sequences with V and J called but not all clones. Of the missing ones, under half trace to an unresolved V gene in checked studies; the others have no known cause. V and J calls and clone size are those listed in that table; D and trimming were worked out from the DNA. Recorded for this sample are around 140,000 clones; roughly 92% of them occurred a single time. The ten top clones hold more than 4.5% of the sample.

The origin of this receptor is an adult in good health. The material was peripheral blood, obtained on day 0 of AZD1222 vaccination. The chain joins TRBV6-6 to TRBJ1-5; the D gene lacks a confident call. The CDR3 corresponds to CASSYERGNQPQHF. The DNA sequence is TGTGCCAGCAGTTACGAGAGAGGCAATCAGCCCCAGCATTTT.